The clone carrying this T cell receptor (beta chain) was recorded a few times. Its antigen is unknown. Germline CDR1 SGHAT, CDR2 FQNNGV. This CDR3 has 16 residues. The trim removed 0 bases at V and 10 bases at J, leaving 12 bases unmatched. Unique molecular identifiers tagged the TCR beta cDNA libraries. TCRdb independently ran MiXCR on the PCR reads; one entry per CDR3 protein. The sample has approximately 360,000 distinct CDR3 sequences, around a third seen once. The data are from a study of post-analysis software for immune sequencing data. Study findings and constraints: When patients were compared with controls, about five TRBV segments were more frequent, TRBV5-6, TRBV5-1 and TRBV20-1 among them.

V is TRBV11-2 and J is TRBJ2-1; 7 bases are a match to TRBD1. This clonotype originated in a girl aged 5-17 years with multiple sclerosis. The sample taken for sequencing was blood. The CDR3 loop reads CASSLDQRQGSLEQFF. CDR3 in DNA: TGTGCCAGCAGCTTAGATCAGAGACAGGGAAGCTTAGAGCAGTTCTTC.